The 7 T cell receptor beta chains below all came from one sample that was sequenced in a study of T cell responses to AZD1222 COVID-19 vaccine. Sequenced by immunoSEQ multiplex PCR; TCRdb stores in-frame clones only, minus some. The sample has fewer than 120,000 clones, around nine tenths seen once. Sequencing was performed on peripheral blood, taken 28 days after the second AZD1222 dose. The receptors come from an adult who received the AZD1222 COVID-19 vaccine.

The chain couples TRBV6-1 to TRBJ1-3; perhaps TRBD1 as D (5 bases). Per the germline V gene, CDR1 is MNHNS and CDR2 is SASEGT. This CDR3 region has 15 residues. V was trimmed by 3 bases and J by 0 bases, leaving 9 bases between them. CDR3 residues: CASSDSGASGNTIYF. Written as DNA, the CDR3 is TGTGCCAGCAGTGACAGTGGGGCCTCTGGAAACACCATATATTTT.

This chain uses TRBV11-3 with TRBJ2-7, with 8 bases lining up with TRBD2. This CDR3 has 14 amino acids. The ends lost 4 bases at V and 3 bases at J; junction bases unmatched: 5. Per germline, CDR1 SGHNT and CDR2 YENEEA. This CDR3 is CASSYSGSGYEQYF. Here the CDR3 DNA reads TGTGCCAGCAGCTACAGCGGGAGTGGCTACGAGCAGTACTTC.

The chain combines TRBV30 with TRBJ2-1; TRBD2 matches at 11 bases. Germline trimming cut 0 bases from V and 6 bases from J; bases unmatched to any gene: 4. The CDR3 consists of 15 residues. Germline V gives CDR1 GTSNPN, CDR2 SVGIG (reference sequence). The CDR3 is CAWSVLAGGRNEQFF. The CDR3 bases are TGTGCCTGGAGTGTTTTAGCGGGAGGGCGCAATGAGCAGTTCTTC.

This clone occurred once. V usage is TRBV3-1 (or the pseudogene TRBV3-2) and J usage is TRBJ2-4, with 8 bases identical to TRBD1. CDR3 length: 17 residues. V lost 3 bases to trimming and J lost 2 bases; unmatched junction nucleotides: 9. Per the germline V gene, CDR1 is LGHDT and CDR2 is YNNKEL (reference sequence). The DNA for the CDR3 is TGTGCCAGCAGCCACCTCCGACAGGGGATGACCAAAAACATTCAGTACTTC. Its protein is CASSHLRQGMTKNIQYF.

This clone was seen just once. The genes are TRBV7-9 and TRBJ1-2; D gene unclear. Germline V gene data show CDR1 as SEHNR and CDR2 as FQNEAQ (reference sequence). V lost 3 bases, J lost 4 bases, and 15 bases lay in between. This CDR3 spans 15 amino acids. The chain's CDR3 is CASSFTQSLGYGYTF. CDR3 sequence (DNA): TGTGCCAGCAGCTTCACTCAGTCTCTCGGCTATGGCTACACCTTC.

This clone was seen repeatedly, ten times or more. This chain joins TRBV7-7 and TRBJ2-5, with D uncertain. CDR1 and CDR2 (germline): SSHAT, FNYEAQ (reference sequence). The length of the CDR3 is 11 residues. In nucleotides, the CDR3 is TGTGCTATCCTGATCACGGAGACCCAGTACTTC. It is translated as CAILITETQYF.

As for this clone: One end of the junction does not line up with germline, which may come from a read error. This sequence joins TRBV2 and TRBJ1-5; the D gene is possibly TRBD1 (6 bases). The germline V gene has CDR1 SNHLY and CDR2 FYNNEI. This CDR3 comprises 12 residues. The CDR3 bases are TGTGCTAGCACGGGGGGCGGTCAGCCCCAGCATTTT. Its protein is CASTGGGQPQHF.